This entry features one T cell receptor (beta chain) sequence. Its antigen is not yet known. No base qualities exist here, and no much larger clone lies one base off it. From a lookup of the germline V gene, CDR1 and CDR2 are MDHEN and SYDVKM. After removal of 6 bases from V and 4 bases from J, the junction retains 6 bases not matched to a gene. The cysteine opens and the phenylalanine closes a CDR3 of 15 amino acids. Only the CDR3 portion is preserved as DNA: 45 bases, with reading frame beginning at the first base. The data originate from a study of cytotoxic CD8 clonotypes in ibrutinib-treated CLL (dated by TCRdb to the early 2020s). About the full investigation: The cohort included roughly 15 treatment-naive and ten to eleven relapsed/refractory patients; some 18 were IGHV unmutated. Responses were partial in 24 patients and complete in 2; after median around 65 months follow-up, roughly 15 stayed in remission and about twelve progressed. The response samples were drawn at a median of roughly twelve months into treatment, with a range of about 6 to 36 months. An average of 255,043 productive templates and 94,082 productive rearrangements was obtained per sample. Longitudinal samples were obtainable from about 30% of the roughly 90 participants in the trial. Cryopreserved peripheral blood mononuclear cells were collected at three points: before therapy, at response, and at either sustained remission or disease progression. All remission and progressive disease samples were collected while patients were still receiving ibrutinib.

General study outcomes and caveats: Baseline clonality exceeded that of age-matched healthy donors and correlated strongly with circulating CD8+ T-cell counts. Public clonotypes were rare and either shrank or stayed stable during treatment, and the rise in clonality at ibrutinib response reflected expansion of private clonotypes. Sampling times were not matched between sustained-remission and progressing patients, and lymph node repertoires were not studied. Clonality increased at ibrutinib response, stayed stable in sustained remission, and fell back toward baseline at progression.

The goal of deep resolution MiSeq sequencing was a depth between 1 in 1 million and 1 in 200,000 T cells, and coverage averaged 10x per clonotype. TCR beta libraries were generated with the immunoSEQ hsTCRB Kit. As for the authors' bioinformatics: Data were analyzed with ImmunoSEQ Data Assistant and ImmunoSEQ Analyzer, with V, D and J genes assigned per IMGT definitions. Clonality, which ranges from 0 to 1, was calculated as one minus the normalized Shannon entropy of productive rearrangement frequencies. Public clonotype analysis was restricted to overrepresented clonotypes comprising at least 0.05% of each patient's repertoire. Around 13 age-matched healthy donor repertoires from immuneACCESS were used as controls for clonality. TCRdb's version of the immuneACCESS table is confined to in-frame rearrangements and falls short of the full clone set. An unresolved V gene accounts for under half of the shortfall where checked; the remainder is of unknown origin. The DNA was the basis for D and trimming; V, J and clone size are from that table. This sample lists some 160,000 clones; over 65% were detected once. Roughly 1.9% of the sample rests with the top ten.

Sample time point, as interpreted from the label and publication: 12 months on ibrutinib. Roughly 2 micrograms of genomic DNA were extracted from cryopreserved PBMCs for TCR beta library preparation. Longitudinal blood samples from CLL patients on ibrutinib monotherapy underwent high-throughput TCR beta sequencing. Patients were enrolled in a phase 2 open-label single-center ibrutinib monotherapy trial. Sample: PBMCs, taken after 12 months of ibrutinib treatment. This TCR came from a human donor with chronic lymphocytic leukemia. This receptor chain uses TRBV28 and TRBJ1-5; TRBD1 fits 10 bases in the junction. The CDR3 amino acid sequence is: CASRRTGGVNQPQHF. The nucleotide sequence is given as TGTGCCAGCAGAAGGACAGGGGGTGTGAATCAGCCCCAGCATTTT.